The present entry profiles one T cell receptor beta chain with its context. V was pared by 8 bases and J by 2 bases, with 7 bases of the junction left unmatched. From germline, CDR1 is MNHNS and CDR2 SASEGT. The CDR3 has 14 amino acids. TCRdb's table, derived via immunoSEQ multiplex PCR, lists solely in-frame clones and lacks some. This sample carries 15,000 to 20,000 clones, almost 90% of them seen once, and the ten largest clones take around 1.2%. This entry belongs to a study of T cells in localized non-small cell lung cancer. This chain uses TRBV6-1 with TRBJ2-3; 7 bases match TRBD2. This clonotype was sampled from a woman aged 40 to 75 with stage III lung adenocarcinoma. The sequenced sample was peripheral blood mononuclear cells, obtained before any cancer treatment. CDR3 bases: TGTGCCAGCGTGGCTAGCGGCCTCACAGATACGCAGTATTTT. Protein product: CASVASGLTDTQYF.